The next 14 T cell receptor beta chains were all read from a single sample in a study of blood T cell repertoires in COVID-19. Clones were sequenced by immunoSEQ multiplex PCR, and TCRdb holds only the in-frame ones, with some missing. The sample holds 410,000 or so clones, around nine tenths seen once. The sequencing sample was made of peripheral blood. These receptors originate from a woman aged 40 to 55 with COVID-19, enrolled during active disease.

This clone has only a few counts. The sample has other DNA sequences that encode this CDR3 too. This chain connects TRBV7-2 to TRBJ1-5; a possible D gene is TRBD1 (6 bases). In germline, CDR1 is SGHTA, CDR2 FQGNSA. V shed 4 bases and J shed 5 bases, with 9 bases lying between them. There are 13 residues in the CDR3. Here the CDR3 reads CASSSYRDQPQHF. The CDR3 coding sequence is TGTGCCAGCAGCTCCTACAGGGATCAGCCCCAGCATTTT.

This clone was seen a few times. The J gene is TRBJ1-2, the V gene TRBV11-2, with D tentatively TRBD1 (5 bases). V dropped 5 bases and J dropped 8 bases, with 18 bases sitting between them. This CDR3 has 14 residues. CDR1 is SGHAT, CDR2 FQNNGV, per germline. This CDR3 reads CASSLTRARMGYTF. The CDR3 DNA reads as TGTGCCAGCAGCCTAACCAGGGCGCGTATGGGCTACACCTTC.

This chain uses TRBV4-3 with TRBJ1-3, with D perhaps TRBD1 (5 bases). CDR1 and CDR2 from the germline V gene are LGHNA and YSLEER. Trimming took 0 bases from V and 6 from J, leaving 12 bases between them. This CDR3 has 15 residues. CDR3 protein: CASSQEWARANTIYF. The CDR3 DNA reads TGCGCCAGCAGCCAAGAATGGGCCAGGGCAAACACCATATATTTT.

This chain joins TRBV10-3 and TRBJ1-4, with a possible D match to TRBD1 (6 bases). Between the trimmed V and J ends, which lost 0 bases and 9 bases, there was a span of 11 bases. Germline CDR1 reads ENHRY; CDR2 reads SYGVKD. The CDR3 is made up of 14 amino acids. CDR3 bases: TGTGCCATCAGTGAGTCAGGACAGTCACAAAAACTGTTTTTT. This codes for CAISESGQSQKLFF.

This sequence joins TRBV28 and TRBJ1-5; a weak D match, TRBD1 (5 bases). The germline V gene encodes CDR1 MDHEN and CDR2 SYDVKM. CDR3 length equals 16 residues. V was shortened by 7 bases and J by 1 base, with 17 bases between the two germline ends. The CDR3 DNA is TGTGCCAGCACGTGGGGGGGGATCCTCAGCAATCAGCCCCAGCATTTT. It specifies CASTWGGILSNQPQHF.

The V gene is TRBV30, the J gene TRBJ1-1; 9 nucleotides agree with TRBD1. The CDR3 is 13 residues long. Germline V gene sequence: CDR1 GTSNPN, CDR2 SVGIG (reference sequence). With V trimmed by 4 bases and J by 5 bases, 5 bases remained unmatched. The CDR3 protein is CAWIWGQGTEAFF. The CDR3 nucleotides are TGTGCCTGGATTTGGGGACAGGGAACTGAAGCTTTCTTT.

The chain recombines TRBV10-3 with TRBJ1-4; D remains ambiguous. Germline values: CDR1 ENHRY, CDR2 SYGVKD. This CDR3 comprises 16 residues. Trimming took 3 bases from V and 0 from J, leaving 11 bases between them. The CDR3: CAISDPQRATNEKLFF. Here the CDR3 DNA reads TGTGCCATCAGTGACCCACAGAGGGCAACTAATGAAAAACTGTTTTTT.

The rearrangement joins TRBV6-5 to TRBJ2-5; 11 positions agree with TRBD2. Germline V gene data show CDR1 as MNHEY and CDR2 as SVGAGI. The CDR3 covers 14 residues. V shed 6 bases and J 1 base; nucleotides not matched to a gene: 1. The CDR3 reads CASRLAGAQETQYF. DNA of the CDR3: TGTGCCAGCAGACTAGCGGGGGCCCAAGAGACCCAGTACTTC.

The chain employs TRBV28 and TRBJ1-2; D remains unclear. The CDR3 totals 13 residues. Per germline, CDR1 MDHEN and CDR2 SYDVKM. V was shortened by 2 bases and J by 6 bases, with 10 bases between the two germline ends. The CDR3 DNA follows: TGTGCCAGCAGTTTACCAGCTGAGGATGGCTACACCTTC. This encodes CASSLPAEDGYTF.

The chain uses TRBV7-2 and TRBJ2-7, with 9 bases identical to TRBD2. CDR1 and CDR2 (germline): SGHTA, FQGNSA. This CDR3 has 15 amino acids. V was clipped by 5 bases and J by 3 bases; unmatched bases: 8. DNA for the CDR3: TGTGCCAGCAGCCAGGGACTAGCTTATTTCTACGAGCAGTACTTC. It encodes CASSQGLAYFYEQYF.

This clone was counted between two and nine times. The chain links TRBV28 to TRBJ2-7; unclear D gene. The germline V gene encodes CDR1 MDHEN and CDR2 SYDVKM. Trimming pared 6 bases from V and 0 bases from J, leaving 15 bases between. The CDR3 covers 15 residues. CDR3 region: CASRPSSPGSYEQYF. The CDR3 bases are TGTGCCAGCAGACCGTCTTCTCCGGGCTCCTACGAGCAGTACTTC.

The rearrangement uses TRBV7-2 and TRBJ2-7; no reliable D call. Trimming stripped 5 bases from V and 0 bases from J, with 11 bases between. This CDR3 comprises 14 residues. CDR1 and CDR2 from the germline V gene are SGHTA and FQGNSA. The CDR3 loop reads CASSTGPPSYEQYF. The DNA of the CDR3 is TGTGCCAGCAGCACGGGTCCTCCCTCCTACGAGCAGTACTTC.

This chain links TRBV11-3 with TRBJ2-3; no reliable D call. The length of the CDR3 is 14 residues. Germline V gene lookup returns CDR1 SGHNT and CDR2 YENEEA. With 5 bases removed from V and 4 bases from J, the gap between germline ends came to 13 bases. CDR3 residues: CASSLGPGSDTQYF. The DNA for the CDR3 is TGTGCCAGCAGCCTAGGCCCCGGGTCAGATACGCAGTATTTT.

This sequence joins TRBV5-1 and TRBJ1-2; 7 bases align to TRBD1. V shed 7 bases and J 4 bases; nucleotides not matched to a gene: 16. Germline V gives CDR1 SGHRS, CDR2 YFSETQ. The CDR3 sequence is 16 residues long. For the CDR3, the DNA is TGCGCCAGCCGCGCCGGGACAGAAACTTTGACCTATGGCTACACCTTC. As protein: CASRAGTETLTYGYTF.